One and the same sample provided the 20 T cell receptor beta chains below, sequenced in a study of T cell changes during pregnancy in multiple sclerosis. This table comes from immunoSEQ multiplex PCR, and its TCRdb copy is limited to in-frame clones, with some not included. The sample contains about 49,000 clones, more than 85% of which appear only once. Material: CD8+ T cells from peripheral blood mononuclear cells, obtained in the first trimester of pregnancy. The receptors come from a female donor with multiple sclerosis, enrolled in a pregnancy study.

V gene TRBV7-7 combines with J gene TRBJ2-5, with 7 nucleotides matching TRBD2. CDR3 length equals 15 residues. CDR1 SSHAT and CDR2 FNYEAQ come from the germline V gene (reference sequence). V lost 5 bases and J lost 1; bases outside the gene matches: 7. The DNA for the CDR3 is TGTGCCAGCAGCCCCTCACTAGCGCTCCAAGAGACCCAGTACTTC. It specifies CASSPSLALQETQYF.

The chain links TRBV5-5 to TRBJ2-7; TRBD2 agrees at 8 bases. The CDR3 is 15 residues long. CDR1 SGHKS and CDR2 YYEKEE come from the germline V gene (reference sequence). The junction had 7 bases not matched to a gene; V was cut back by 1 base and J by 4 bases. CDR3 in amino acids: CASSLTPSGSYEQYF. The CDR3 nucleotides read TGTGCCAGCAGCTTGACGCCAAGCGGGAGTTACGAGCAGTACTTC.

V gene TRBV27 combines with J gene TRBJ2-1, with 8 positions matching TRBD1. The germline V gene has CDR1 MNHEY and CDR2 SMNVEV (reference sequence). Trimming took 8 bases from V and 7 from J; bases not matched to a gene: 16. The CDR3 spans 16 residues. The CDR3 coding sequence is TGTGCCAGCGGCTCACTCCCAGGGGGCGCGTGGAATGAGCAGTTCTTC. Protein sequence: CASGSLPGGAWNEQFF.

The chain is built from TRBV6-5 and TRBJ1-1, with D possibly TRBD1 on 6 matching bases. Germline-derived CDR1 and CDR2 are MNHEY and SVGAGI. V lost 7 bases and J 6 bases, leaving 15 bases between the germline ends. The CDR3 is made up of 13 amino acids. The CDR3 is CASMGWGGSEAFF. CDR3 DNA sequence: TGTGCCAGCATGGGGTGGGGGGGCTCTGAAGCTTTCTTT.

This chain connects TRBV15 to TRBJ1-3, with 8 nucleotides matching TRBD1. Looked up from germline, CDR1 is LNHNV and CDR2 is YYDKDF (reference sequence). Losses at the gene ends were 0 bases for V and 3 bases for J; bases not matched to a gene: 7. The CDR3 covers 17 residues. DNA for the CDR3: TGTGCCACCAGCAGAGATAGCCCCGGGACAGGTGGAAACACCATATATTTT. Its protein product is CATSRDSPGTGGNTIYF. The full variable domain, with the rest looked up from reference TRBV15 and TRBJ1-3, is DAMVIQNPRYQVTQFGKPVTLSCSQTLNHNVMYWYQQKSSQAPKLLFHYYDKDFNNEADTPDNFQSRRPNTSFCFLDIRSPGLGDTAMYLCATSRDSPGTGGNTIYFGEGSWLTVV.

The genes are TRBV10-3 and TRBJ1-1; 8 nucleotides agree with TRBD1. Germline trimming cut 4 bases from V and 3 bases from J; bases unmatched to any gene: 7. Germline CDR1 ENHRY, CDR2 SYGVKD. The CDR3 covers 15 residues. This chain's CDR3 is CAISARAGGDTEAFF. The CDR3 DNA reads as TGTGCCATCAGTGCCCGGGCAGGGGGCGACACTGAAGCTTTCTTT.

The rearrangement uses TRBV30 and TRBJ2-7; possibly TRBD1 for D (6 bases). Germline V gives CDR1 GTSNPN, CDR2 SVGIG (reference sequence). The CDR3 extends over 12 amino acids. V lost 3 bases to trimming and J lost 4 bases, with 10 bases between them. CDR3 DNA sequence: TGTGCCTGGAGCGTTACAGGGTACGAGCAGTACTTC. Its translation is CAWSVTGYEQYF.

This sequence joins TRBV5-1 and TRBJ1-1; TRBD1 matches 7 bases. Losses at the gene ends were 3 bases for V and 5 bases for J; bases not matched to a gene: 13. There are 16 residues in the CDR3. Germline V lookup: CDR1 SGHRS, CDR2 YFSETQ. CDR3 residues: CASSSWGATGNTEAFF. Written as DNA, the CDR3 is TGCGCCAGCAGCTCGTGGGGGGCGACAGGGAATACTGAAGCTTTCTTT.

The chain is built from TRBV9 and TRBJ2-1; 13 bases align to TRBD2. The V segment lost 3 bases and the J segment 7 bases; nucleotides outside the gene matches: 1. The germline gives CDR1 SGDLS, CDR2 YYNGEE. This CDR3 region has 14 residues. The CDR3 bases are TGTGCCAGCAGCGGGGGACTAGCGGGAAATGAGCAGTTCTTC. It specifies CASSGGLAGNEQFF.

The chain links TRBV5-8 to TRBJ1-1; D is unresolved. The CDR3 totals 16 residues. Trimming took 3 bases from V and 4 from J, leaving 19 bases between them. Germline V lookup: CDR1 SGHTS, CDR2 YDEGEE. This chain's CDR3 is CASSWLKTPGGTEAFF. The CDR3 DNA sequence: TGTGCCAGCAGCTGGTTAAAAACACCCGGAGGCACTGAAGCTTTCTTT.

The CDR3 DNA sequence: TGCAGCGACCTGACAGGGGCTCAAGAGACCCAGTACTTC. This codes for CSDLTGAQETQYF. The chain recombines TRBV29-1 with TRBJ2-5; 8 positions match TRBD1. Germline CDR1 and CDR2: SQVTM and ANQGSEA. The V and J ends lost 7 bases and 2 bases, in that order; junction bases with no gene match: 6. The CDR3 loop spans 13 amino acids.

The chain has TRBV11-2 and TRBJ2-3, with 9 positions matching TRBD2. Germline-derived CDR1 and CDR2 are SGHAT and FQNNGV. The junction had 8 bases not matched to a gene; V was cut back by 4 bases and J by 6 bases. There are 15 residues in the CDR3. DNA of the CDR3: TGTGCCAGCAGCTCGCGTAGACTAGCGGAGGATACGCAGTATTTT. It translates to CASSSRRLAEDTQYF. Full variable domain (rest looked up from reference TRBV11-2 and TRBJ2-3): EAGVAQSPRYKIIEKRQSVAFWCNPISGHATLYWYQQILGQGPKLLIQFQNNGVVDDSQLPKDRFSAERLKGVDSTLKIQPAKLEDSAVYLCASSSRRLAEDTQYFGPGTRLTVL.

In nucleotides, the CDR3 is TGTGCCAGCAGTGATCCGGGAACCGGGGAGCTGTTTTTT. It translates to CASSDPGTGELFF. This rearrangement joins TRBV2 to TRBJ2-2; possible D gene TRBD2, 5 bases. The V gene's germline CDR1 is SNHLY and CDR2 FYNNEI. V was clipped by 3 bases and J by 5 bases, with 7 bases between them. The CDR3 extends over 13 amino acids.

The CDR3 DNA reads as TGTGCCAGCAGCTTAGGGTCTAGTAACACAGATACGCAGTATTTT. It is translated as CASSLGSSNTDTQYF. This rearrangement joins TRBV7-2 to TRBJ2-3; no clear D. V was pared by 1 base and J by 2 bases, with 10 bases between. In germline, CDR1 is SGHTA, CDR2 FQGNSA. This CDR3 is 15 amino acids long.

The rearrangement uses TRBV29-1 and TRBJ2-5; TRBD2 aligns across 11 bases. This CDR3 has 15 amino acids. Germline CDR1 is SQVTM and CDR2 is ANQGSEA. The V and J ends lost 3 bases and 5 bases, in that order; junction bases with no gene match: 8. CDR3 residues: CSVDGLAGGEETQYF. CDR3 sequence (DNA): TGCAGCGTTGATGGTCTAGCGGGAGGAGAGGAGACCCAGTACTTC.

The J gene is TRBJ2-7, the V gene TRBV27; 9 bases line up with TRBD1. V trimming: 5 bases; J trimming: 4 bases; junction bases outside the gene matches: 15. The V gene's germline CDR1 is MNHEY and CDR2 SMNVEV (reference sequence). The CDR3 totals 17 residues. CDR3 DNA: TGTGCCAGCAGTCCCGGACAGGGGAGGACTTATAATTACGAGCAGTACTTC. Translated, it gives CASSPGQGRTYNYEQYF.

The chain carries TRBV21-1 and TRBJ2-7; TRBD1 was called by the table and not checked on the DNA. TRBV21-1 is shown as a pseudogene. This CDR3 has 15 amino acids. The CDR3 sequence is CASSKPGQSSYEQYF. The CDR3 nucleotides are TGTGCCAGCAGCAAACCGGGACAAAGCTCCTACGAGCAGTACTTC.

The chain links TRBV5-4 to TRBJ2-1; TRBD2 matches at 12 bases. CDR1 is SGHNT and CDR2 is YYREEE in the germline V gene (reference sequence). The trim removed 4 bases at V and 7 bases at J, leaving 6 bases unmatched. The CDR3 runs 15 residues. DNA of the CDR3: TGTGCCAGCAGCCGCCCCACTAGCGGGAGGAATGAGCAGTTCTTC. The encoded protein is CASSRPTSGRNEQFF. The full variable domain, its missing parts supplied by reference TRBV5-4 and TRBJ2-1, is ETGVTQSPTHLIKTRGQQVTLRCSSQSGHNTVSWYQQALGQGPQFIFQYYREEENGRGNFPPRFSGLQFPNYSSELNVNALELDDSALYLCASSRPTSGRNEQFFGPGTRLTVL.

The rearrangement links TRBV25-1 to TRBJ2-1; D uncertain. CDR1 and CDR2 (germline): MGHDK, SYGVNS. The CDR3 runs 13 residues. V was shortened by 6 bases and J by 0 bases, with 6 bases between the two germline ends. The CDR3 sequence: CASRISSYNEQFF. CDR3 DNA: TGTGCCAGCAGAATTAGCTCCTACAATGAGCAGTTCTTC.

This chain joins TRBV5-1 and TRBJ2-1; D possibly corresponds to TRBD2 (6 bases). CDR1 SGHRS and CDR2 YFSETQ come from the germline V gene. V was cut by 2 bases and J by 4 bases, with 7 bases left in between. This CDR3 has 13 amino acids. CDR3 sequence (DNA): TGCGCCAGCAGCTTCGGAGGGTACAATGAGCAGTTCTTC. Its translation: CASSFGGYNEQFF.